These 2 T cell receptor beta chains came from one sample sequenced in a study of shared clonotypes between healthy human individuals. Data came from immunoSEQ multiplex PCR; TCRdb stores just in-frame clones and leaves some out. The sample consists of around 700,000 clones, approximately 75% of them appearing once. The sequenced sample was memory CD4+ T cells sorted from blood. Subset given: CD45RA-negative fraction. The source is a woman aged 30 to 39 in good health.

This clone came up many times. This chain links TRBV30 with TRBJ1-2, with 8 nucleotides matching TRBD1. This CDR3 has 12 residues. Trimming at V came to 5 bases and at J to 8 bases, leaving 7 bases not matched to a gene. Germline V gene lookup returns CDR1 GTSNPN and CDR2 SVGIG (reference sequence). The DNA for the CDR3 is TGTGCCTGGTATCAGGGGGCTGGCGGCTACACCTTC. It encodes CAWYQGAGGYTF.

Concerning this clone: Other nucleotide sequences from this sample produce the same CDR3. CDR3 loop: CASSLDRSEAFF. As DNA, the CDR3 is TGCGCCAGCAGCTTGGACAGATCTGAAGCTTTCTTT. The rearrangement links TRBV5-1 to TRBJ1-1; D ambiguous. Germline CDR1 reads SGHRS; CDR2 reads YFSETQ. CDR3 length: 12 amino acids. V lost 0 bases, J lost 6 bases, and 6 bases lay in between.